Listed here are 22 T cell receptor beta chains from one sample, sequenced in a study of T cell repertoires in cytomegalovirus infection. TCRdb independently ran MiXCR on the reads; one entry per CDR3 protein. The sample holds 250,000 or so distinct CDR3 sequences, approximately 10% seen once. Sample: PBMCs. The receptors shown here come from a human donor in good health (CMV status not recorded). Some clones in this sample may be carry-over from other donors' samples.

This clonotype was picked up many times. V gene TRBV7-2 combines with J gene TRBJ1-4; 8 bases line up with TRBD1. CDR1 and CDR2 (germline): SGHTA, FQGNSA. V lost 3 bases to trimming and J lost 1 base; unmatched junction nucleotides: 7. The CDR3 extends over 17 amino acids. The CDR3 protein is CASSLQGAMLTNEKLFF. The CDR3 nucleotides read TGTGCCAGCAGCTTGCAGGGGGCGATGTTAACTAATGAAAAACTGTTTTTT.

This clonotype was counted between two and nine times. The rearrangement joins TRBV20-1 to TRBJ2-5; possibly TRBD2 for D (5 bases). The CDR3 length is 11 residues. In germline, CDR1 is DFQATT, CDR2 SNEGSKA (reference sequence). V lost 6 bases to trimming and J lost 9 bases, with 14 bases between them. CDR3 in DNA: TGCAGTGCAACAAGACTAACCGCCCAGTACTTC. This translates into CSATRLTAQYF.

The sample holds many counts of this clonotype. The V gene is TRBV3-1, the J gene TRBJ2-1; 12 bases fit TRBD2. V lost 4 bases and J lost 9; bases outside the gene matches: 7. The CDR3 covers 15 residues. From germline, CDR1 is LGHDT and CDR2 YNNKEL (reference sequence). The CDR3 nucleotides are TGTGCCAGCAGCCCCTCTAGCGGGAGGGCTGGTGAGCAGTTCTTC. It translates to CASSPSSGRAGEQFF.

The CDR3 nucleotides are TGCAGTGCTTTGGACAGGGCGGACTATGGCTACACCTTC. It translates to CSALDRADYGYTF. The chain carries TRBV20-1 and TRBJ1-2; 8 positions match TRBD1. With 5 bases clipped from V and 3 bases from J, the junction kept 5 bases outside the gene matches. CDR3 size: 13 residues. The germline CDR1 and CDR2 sequences are DFQATT and SNEGSKA (reference sequence).

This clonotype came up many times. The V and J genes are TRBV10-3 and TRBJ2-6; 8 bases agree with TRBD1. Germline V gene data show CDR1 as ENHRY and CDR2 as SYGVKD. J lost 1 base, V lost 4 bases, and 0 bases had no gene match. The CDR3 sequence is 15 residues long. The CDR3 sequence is CAISGQGSGANVLTF. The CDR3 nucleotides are TGTGCCATCAGTGGACAGGGGTCTGGGGCCAACGTCCTGACTTTC.

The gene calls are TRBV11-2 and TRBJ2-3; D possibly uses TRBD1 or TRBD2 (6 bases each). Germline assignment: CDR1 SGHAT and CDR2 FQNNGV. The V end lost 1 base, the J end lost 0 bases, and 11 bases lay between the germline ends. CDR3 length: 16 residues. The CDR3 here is CASSLGGAASTDTQYF. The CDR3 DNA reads TGTGCCAGCAGCTTAGGGGGGGCGGCAAGCACAGATACGCAGTATTTT.

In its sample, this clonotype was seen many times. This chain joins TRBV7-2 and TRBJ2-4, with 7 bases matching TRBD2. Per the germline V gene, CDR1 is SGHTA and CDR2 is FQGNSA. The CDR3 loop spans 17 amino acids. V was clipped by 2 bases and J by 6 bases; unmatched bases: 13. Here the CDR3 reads CASSLFRGRAGGNIQYF. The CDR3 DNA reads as TGTGCCAGCAGCTTATTCCGTGGGAGGGCCGGGGGAAACATTCAGTACTTC.

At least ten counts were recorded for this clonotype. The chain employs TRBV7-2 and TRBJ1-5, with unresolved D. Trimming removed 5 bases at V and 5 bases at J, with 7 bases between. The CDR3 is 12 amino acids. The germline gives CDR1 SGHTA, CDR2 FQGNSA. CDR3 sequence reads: CASSLGDQPQHF. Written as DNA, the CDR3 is TGTGCCAGCAGCCTAGGCGATCAGCCCCAGCATTTT.

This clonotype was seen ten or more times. The CDR3 protein is CASSLRQAISTQYF. The CDR3 DNA reads TGTGCCAGCAGCTTAAGACAAGCCATCTCGACGCAGTATTTT. This sequence joins TRBV7-2 and TRBJ2-3, with no clear D. Germline V gene data show CDR1 as SGHTA and CDR2 as FQGNSA. V was trimmed by 2 bases and J by 9 bases, leaving 15 bases between them. This CDR3 comprises 14 residues.

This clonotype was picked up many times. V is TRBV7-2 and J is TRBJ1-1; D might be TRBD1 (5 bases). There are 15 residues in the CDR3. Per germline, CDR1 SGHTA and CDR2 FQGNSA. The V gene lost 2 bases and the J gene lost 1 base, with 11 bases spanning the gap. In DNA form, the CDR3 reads TGTGCCAGCAGCTTAAGTGGCCAGGGGAACACTGAAGCTTTCTTT. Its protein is CASSLSGQGNTEAFF.

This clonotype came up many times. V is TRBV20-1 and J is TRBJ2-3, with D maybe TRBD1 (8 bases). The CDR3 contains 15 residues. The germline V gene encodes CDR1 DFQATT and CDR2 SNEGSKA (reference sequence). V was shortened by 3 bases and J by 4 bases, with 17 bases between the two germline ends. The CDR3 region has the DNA TGCAGTGCTAGGTTCCAGGGGGCGGGGGCAGATACGCAGTATTTT. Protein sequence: CSARFQGAGADTQYF.

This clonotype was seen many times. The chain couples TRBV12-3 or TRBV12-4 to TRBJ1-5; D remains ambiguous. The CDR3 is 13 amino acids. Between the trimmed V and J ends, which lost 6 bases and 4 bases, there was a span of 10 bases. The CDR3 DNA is TGTGCCAGCAGAATGAAGCTAAATCAGCCCCAGCATTTT. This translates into CASRMKLNQPQHF.

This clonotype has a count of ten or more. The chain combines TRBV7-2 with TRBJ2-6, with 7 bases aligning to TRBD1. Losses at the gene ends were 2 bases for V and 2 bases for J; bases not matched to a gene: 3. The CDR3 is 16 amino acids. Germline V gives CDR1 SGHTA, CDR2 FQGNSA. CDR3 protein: CASSLNRGTGANVLTF. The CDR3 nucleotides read TGTGCCAGCAGCTTAAACAGGGGTACTGGGGCCAACGTCCTGACTTTC.

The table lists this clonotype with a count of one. CDR3 residues: CSVEVPGSTYEQYF. In DNA, the CDR3 is TGCAGCGTTGAAGTCCCAGGATCCACCTACGAGCAGTACTTC. V usage is TRBV29-1 and J usage is TRBJ2-7; D remains unclear. The CDR3 has 14 amino acids. V gave up 1 base and J gave up 2 bases, with 12 bases separating them. Germline V gives CDR1 SQVTM, CDR2 ANQGSEA.

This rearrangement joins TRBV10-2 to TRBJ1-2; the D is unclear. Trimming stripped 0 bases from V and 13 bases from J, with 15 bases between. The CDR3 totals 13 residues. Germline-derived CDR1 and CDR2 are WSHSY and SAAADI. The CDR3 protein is CASSESSEYLVTF. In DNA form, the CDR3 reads TGCGCCAGCAGTGAGTCTTCTGAATACCTTGTCACCTTC.

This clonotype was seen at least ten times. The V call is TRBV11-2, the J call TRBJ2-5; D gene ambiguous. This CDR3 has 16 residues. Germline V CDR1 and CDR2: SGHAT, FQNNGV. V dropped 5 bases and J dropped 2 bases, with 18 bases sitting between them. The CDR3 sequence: CASSLRSVPKQETQYF. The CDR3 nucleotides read TGTGCCAGCAGCCTTCGATCGGTTCCGAAACAAGAGACCCAGTACTTC.

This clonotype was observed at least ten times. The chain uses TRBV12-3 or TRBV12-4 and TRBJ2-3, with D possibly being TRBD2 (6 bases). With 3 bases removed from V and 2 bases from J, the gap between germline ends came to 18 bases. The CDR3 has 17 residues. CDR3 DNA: TGTGCCAGCAGTTTGCGGGGATCAGGGTGGAACACAGATACGCAGTATTTT. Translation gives CASSLRGSGWNTDTQYF.

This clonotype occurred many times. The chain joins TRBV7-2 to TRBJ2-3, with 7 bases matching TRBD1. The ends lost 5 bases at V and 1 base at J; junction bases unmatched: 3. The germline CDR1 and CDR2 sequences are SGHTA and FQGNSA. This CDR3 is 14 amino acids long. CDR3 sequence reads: CASSRDRGTDTQYF. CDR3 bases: TGTGCCAGCAGCCGCGACAGGGGCACAGATACGCAGTATTTT.

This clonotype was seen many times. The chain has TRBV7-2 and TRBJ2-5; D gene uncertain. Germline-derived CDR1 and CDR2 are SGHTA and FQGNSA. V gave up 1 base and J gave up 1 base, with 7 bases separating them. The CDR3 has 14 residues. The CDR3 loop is CASSLDRLQETQYF. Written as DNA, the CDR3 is TGTGCCAGCAGCTTAGACAGACTCCAAGAGACCCAGTACTTC.

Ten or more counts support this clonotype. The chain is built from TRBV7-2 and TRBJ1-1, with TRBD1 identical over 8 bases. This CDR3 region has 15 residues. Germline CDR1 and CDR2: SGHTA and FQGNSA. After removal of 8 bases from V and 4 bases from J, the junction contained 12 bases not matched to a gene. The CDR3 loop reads CASGKIGQGSTEAFF. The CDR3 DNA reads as TGTGCCAGCGGAAAAATCGGACAGGGAAGCACTGAAGCTTTCTTT.

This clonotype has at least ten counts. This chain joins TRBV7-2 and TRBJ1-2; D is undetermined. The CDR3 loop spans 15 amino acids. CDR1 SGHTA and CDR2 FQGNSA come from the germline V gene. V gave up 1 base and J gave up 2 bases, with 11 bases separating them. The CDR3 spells CASSLDGRKNYGYTF. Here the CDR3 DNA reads TGTGCCAGCAGCTTAGATGGCAGAAAGAACTATGGCTACACCTTC.

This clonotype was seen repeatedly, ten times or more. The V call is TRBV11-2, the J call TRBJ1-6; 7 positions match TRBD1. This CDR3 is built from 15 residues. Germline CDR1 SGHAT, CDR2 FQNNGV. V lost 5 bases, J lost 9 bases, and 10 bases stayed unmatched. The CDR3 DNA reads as TGTGCCAGCAGCCTAGGACGTCCAGGGGGTTCACCCCTCCACTTT. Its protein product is CASSLGRPGGSPLHF.